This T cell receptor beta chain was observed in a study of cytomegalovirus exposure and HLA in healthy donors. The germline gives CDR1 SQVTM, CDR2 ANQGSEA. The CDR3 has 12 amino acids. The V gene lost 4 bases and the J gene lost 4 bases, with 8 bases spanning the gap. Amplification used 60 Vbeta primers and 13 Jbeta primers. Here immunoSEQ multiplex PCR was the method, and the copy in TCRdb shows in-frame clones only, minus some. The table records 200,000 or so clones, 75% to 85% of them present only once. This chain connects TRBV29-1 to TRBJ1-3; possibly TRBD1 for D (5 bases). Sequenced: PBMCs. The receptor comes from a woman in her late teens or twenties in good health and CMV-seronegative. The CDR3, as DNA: TGCAGCGTTGCCGGGGGGGGAAACACCATATATTTT. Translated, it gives CSVAGGGNTIYF.